This is a list of T cell receptor beta chains from one sample in a study of blood T cell repertoires in COVID-19. The method was immunoSEQ multiplex PCR; TCRdb's version includes in-frame clones alone and lacks a portion of them. The sample has about 220,000 clones; approximately 84% are singletons. The material sequenced was peripheral blood. The receptors stem from a man aged 50-59 years who had recovered from COVID-19. Both conserved end residues are part of each CDR3. D genes are given only for firm matches. Clone size, where shown, is once, few, many, or a class for clones that have expanded.

TRBV5-4	-	TRBJ2-5	-	CASSSYQETQYF
TRBV5-4	-	TRBJ1-2	-	CASSLQDSSYGYTF
TRBV3-1/TRBV3-2	-	TRBJ2-3	-	CASSRVWERADTQYF
TRBV11-2	-	TRBJ2-2	-	CASSNPSITGELFF
TRBV5-1	TRBD2	TRBJ2-3	-	CASSYAGLAGRGTDTQYF
TRBV6-5	TRBD1	TRBJ1-1	-	CASSTNDRGEAFF
TRBV2	-	TRBJ1-6	-	CASRPRGSSYNSPLHF
TRBV15	TRBD1	TRBJ2-1	-	CATSSQYGTGRNEQFF
TRBV10-3	-	TRBJ1-1	-	CAISGKGEAAEAFF
TRBV27	TRBD1	TRBJ2-7	-	CASSGAGGLSPYEQYF
TRBV24-1	-	TRBJ2-1	-	CATSDPRDGRSNEQFF
TRBV10-2	-	TRBJ1-6	few	CASSEGQGAGPPLHF
TRBV18	-	TRBJ2-7	once	CASSPYGGLGEQYF
TRBV12-3/TRBV12-4	-	TRBJ2-5	-	CASSSSGKETQYF
TRBV30	-	TRBJ2-1	-	CAWSAGVYGNEQFF
TRBV7-8	TRBD1	TRBJ1-1	-	CASSPRAGTGATEAFF
TRBV10-1	-	TRBJ1-6	-	CASSDGVSHNSPLHF
TRBV24-1	TRBD1	TRBJ2-7	-	CATSDRDSYEQYF
TRBV5-8	-	TRBJ2-7	-	CASSLRLSGYEQYF
TRBV10-3	TRBD1	TRBJ1-1	few	CAIRGTGGGMNTEAFF
TRBV11-3	-	TRBJ2-1	-	CASSLGGAEQFF
TRBV27	-	TRBJ2-1	-	CASSLSIGGPYNEQFF
TRBV19	-	TRBJ2-7	few	CASSRSLLDEQYF
TRBV7-8	TRBD2	TRBJ2-1	-	CASSYRGQNLAGGPSTYNEQFF
TRBV2	-	TRBJ2-7	-	CASSRTAISYEQYF
TRBV30	-	TRBJ2-7	few	CAWTPLSDEQYF
TRBV29-1	TRBD2	TRBJ2-3	-	CSVEGRARASGRANTDTQYF
TRBV29-1	TRBD2	TRBJ2-1	-	CSVRTSGREINNEQFF